The next 21 T cell receptor beta chains were all read from a single sample in a study of shared clonotypes between healthy human individuals. TCRdb's copy holds only in-frame clones and misses some; the assay was immunoSEQ multiplex PCR. The data contain around 2.5 million clones, roughly 93% of them singletons. Sample: naive CD4+ T cells from PBMCs. Subset noted: CD45RA+ positively selected. The receptors shown here come from a man aged 18 to 29 in good health. Some clones in this sample may be carry-over from other donors' samples.

Notes on this clone: Different DNA sequences within this sample yield the same CDR3. The chain joins TRBV19 to TRBJ2-3; D is unclear. This CDR3 region has 13 residues. V shed 6 bases and J shed 3 bases, with 10 bases lying between them. CDR1 LNHDA and CDR2 SQIVND come from the germline V gene (reference sequence). CDR3 nucleotides: TGTGCCAGTAGAGACGGACCAACAGATACGCAGTATTTT. As protein: CASRDGPTDTQYF. Variable domain in full (rest from reference TRBV19 and TRBJ2-3): DGGITQSPKYLFRKEGQNVTLSCEQNLNHDAMYWYRQDPGQGLRLIYYSQIVNDFQKGDIAEGYSVSREKKESFPLTVTSAQKNPTAFYLCASRDGPTDTQYFGPGTRLTVL.

V gene TRBV5-4 combines with J gene TRBJ2-7; 9 positions agree with TRBD1. V lost 4 bases to trimming and J lost 1 base; unmatched junction nucleotides: 9. CDR1 and CDR2 from the germline V gene are SGHNT and YYREEE (reference sequence). The length of the CDR3 is 16 residues. The CDR3 loop reads CASSRPGQGLSYEQYF. CDR3 bases: TGTGCCAGCAGCCGACCGGGACAGGGATTATCCTACGAGCAGTACTTC.

V gene TRBV19 combines with J gene TRBJ1-5; weak D call: TRBD1 (6 bases). Germline V lookup: CDR1 LNHDA, CDR2 SQIVND (reference sequence). The V gene lost 11 bases and the J gene lost 6 bases, with 17 bases spanning the gap. This CDR3 is 13 amino acids long. CDR3 nucleotide sequence: TGTGCCCAAAACGCTTCAGGGGCTCAGCCCCAGCATTTT. Translated, it gives CAQNASGAQPQHF.

The genes are TRBV7-3 and TRBJ1-1; TRBD1 is a possible D gene (6 bases). This CDR3 spans 13 amino acids. The germline gives CDR1 SGHTA, CDR2 FQGTGA. The V end lost 2 bases, the J end lost 5 bases, and 9 bases lay between the germline ends. CDR3 sequence reads: CASSLYQGTEAFF. The CDR3 nucleotides read TGTGCCAGCAGCTTATACCAGGGGACTGAAGCTTTCTTT.

In this sample, this clone turned up once. The chain recombines TRBV7-8 with TRBJ2-7; D may be TRBD1 (6 bases). CDR3 length equals 15 residues. Trimming left V 1 base short and J 1 base short, with 11 bases between. The germline V gene has CDR1 SGHVS and CDR2 FQNEAQ. CDR3 sequence: CASSLGQVLSYEQYF. CDR3 DNA sequence: TGTGCCAGCAGCTTAGGACAGGTTCTGTCCTACGAGCAGTACTTC.

Comment on this clone: Additional DNA sequences in this sample encode the identical CDR3. This chain connects TRBV9 to TRBJ1-2; perhaps TRBD1 as D (5 bases). In germline, CDR1 is SGDLS, CDR2 YYNGEE. The germline V and J ends were trimmed by 0 bases and 2 bases, with 5 bases remaining between them. The CDR3 covers 13 residues. CDR3 coding DNA: TGTGCCAGCAGCGTAGGACAGAACTATGGCTACACCTTC. This codes for CASSVGQNYGYTF.

The J gene is TRBJ1-1, the V gene TRBV29-1, with TRBD1 as a possible D gene (6 bases). Trimming removed 6 bases from V and 3 bases from J, with 17 bases in between. CDR3 length: 14 residues. Germline CDR1 and CDR2: SQVTM and ANQGSEA. CDR3 coding DNA: TGCAGCGTAGGCGCACGTTCAGGGGACACTGAAGCTTTCTTT. Translating it yields CSVGARSGDTEAFF.

Notes on this clone: The identical CDR3 is also encoded by other nucleotide sequences in the sample. This chain connects TRBV5-1 to TRBJ2-5; no definite D call. The closer fit of TRBJ2-7 to the DNA end suggests the J call may be wrong. The germline V gene has CDR1 SGHRS and CDR2 YFSETQ. The CDR3 runs 12 residues. The CDR3 DNA is TGCGCCAGCAGCTTGCCGACCTACGAGCAGTACTTC. Translating it yields CASSLPTYEQYF.

This clone is a singleton in its sample. V gene TRBV28 combines with J gene TRBJ2-1; 10 bases map to TRBD2. After removal of 7 bases from V and 10 bases from J, the junction contained 13 bases not matched to a gene. Per germline, CDR1 MDHEN and CDR2 SYDVKM. The CDR3 has 15 residues. The CDR3 DNA is TGTGCCAGCAACGAACTAGCGGGGTTGACTCGGGAGCAGTTCTTC. It encodes CASNELAGLTREQFF.

The gene calls are TRBV2 and TRBJ1-1, with unresolved D. V was clipped by 8 bases and J by 5 bases, with 6 bases between them. The germline CDR1 and CDR2 sequences are SNHLY and FYNNEI. There are 10 residues in the CDR3. The CDR3, as DNA: TGTGCCAGCGGGAGAACTGAAGCTTTCTTT. Protein product: CASGRTEAFF.

This clone was seen a handful of times. The sample holds other DNA sequences that translate to the same CDR3. This chain joins TRBV10-3 and TRBJ1-5; D gene ambiguous. The CDR3 runs 12 residues. V lost 2 bases to trimming and J lost 6 bases, with 5 bases between them. CDR1 is ENHRY and CDR2 is SYGVKD in the germline V gene. This CDR3 is CAISEGVQPQHF. CDR3 in DNA: TGTGCCATCAGTGAGGGTGTTCAGCCCCAGCATTTT.

This clone was detected a few times. Other DNA sequences in the sample encode the same CDR3. The rearrangement uses TRBV7-9 and TRBJ1-5, with 7 bases fitting TRBD1. With V trimmed by 0 bases and J by 4 bases, 3 bases remained unmatched. In germline, CDR1 is SEHNR, CDR2 FQNEAQ (reference sequence). The CDR3 has 15 amino acids. The CDR3: CASSLAGQVNQPQHF. The CDR3, as DNA: TGTGCCAGCAGCTTAGCCGGACAGGTAAATCAGCCCCAGCATTTT.

This clone was counted only a few times. The V gene is TRBV11-1, the J gene TRBJ2-5; 9 bases are a match to TRBD2. The CDR3 covers 15 residues. Trimming removed 5 bases from V and 4 bases from J; junction bases left unmatched: 8. In germline, CDR1 is SGHAT, CDR2 FQDESV (reference sequence). CDR3 amino acids: CASSAASGKAETQYF. DNA for the CDR3: TGTGCCAGCAGCGCCGCTAGCGGGAAGGCAGAGACCCAGTACTTC.

About this clone: This CDR3 is also generated by other DNA sequences in the sample. The genes are TRBV20-1 and TRBJ1-2; D not certain. The CDR3 sequence is 11 residues long. Germline CDR1 is DFQATT and CDR2 is SNEGSKA (reference sequence). The ends were cut back, 1 base at V and 4 bases at J, with 4 bases in the middle. Written as DNA, the CDR3 is TGCAGTGCTAGAGCCAGCTATGGCTACACCTTC. Protein sequence: CSARASYGYTF.

To note about this clone: The sample has other DNA sequences that encode this CDR3 too. V is TRBV5-1 and J is TRBJ2-1; 8 nucleotides line up with TRBD2. Looked up from germline, CDR1 is SGHRS and CDR2 is YFSETQ. CDR3 size: 15 residues. V dropped 3 bases and J dropped 3; count of bases not matched to a gene: 5. This CDR3 is CASSSQAGVYNEQFF. In DNA form, the CDR3 reads TGCGCCAGCAGCTCCCAAGCGGGGGTCTACAATGAGCAGTTCTTC.

Comment on this clone: Within the sample, other DNA sequences also encode this same CDR3. The chain employs TRBV5-1 and TRBJ1-3; D not resolved. Germline values: CDR1 SGHRS, CDR2 YFSETQ. The CDR3 is made up of 14 amino acids. V lost 4 bases, J lost 0 bases, and 8 bases lay in between. DNA of the CDR3: TGCGCCAGCAGCCTAGTAGGCTCTGGAAACACCATATATTTT. It specifies CASSLVGSGNTIYF.

This chain uses TRBV28 with TRBJ1-5; the match to TRBD1 covers 8 bases. Trimming at V came to 6 bases and at J to 5 bases, leaving 6 bases not matched to a gene. This CDR3 contains 14 residues. Germline CDR1 is MDHEN and CDR2 is SYDVKM. CDR3 in DNA: TGTGCCAGCAGCTTCCAGGGGGCCTATCAGCCCCAGCATTTT. This translates into CASSFQGAYQPQHF.

This chain joins TRBV10-3 and TRBJ1-3; D is uncertain. The germline V gene has CDR1 ENHRY and CDR2 SYGVKD. CDR3 length: 13 residues. The germline V and J ends were trimmed by 2 bases and 0 bases, with 2 bases remaining between them. The CDR3 spells CAISEISGNTIYF. DNA for the CDR3: TGTGCCATCAGTGAGATCTCTGGAAACACCATATATTTT.

The chain couples TRBV28 to TRBJ2-7; the D gene is possibly TRBD1 (5 bases). Germline loops: CDR1 MDHEN, CDR2 SYDVKM. Between the trimmed V and J ends, which lost 6 bases and 4 bases, there was a span of 10 bases. This CDR3 has 12 amino acids. CDR3 in DNA: TGTGCCAGCAGCTTCAAGGGGTACGAGCAGTACTTC. Translated, it gives CASSFKGYEQYF.

A remark on this clone: The conserved final phenylalanine or tryptophan is absent from the CDR3, which likely points to a read error. CDR3: CSVVGRNTEAFL. CDR3 sequence (DNA): TGCAGCGTTGTAGGCAGGAACACTGAAGCTTTCCTT. V is TRBV29-1 and J is TRBJ1-1; D unclear. V lost 4 bases and J lost 1, with 7 bases in between. The V gene's germline CDR1 is SQVTM and CDR2 ANQGSEA. The CDR3 is made up of 12 amino acids.

The gene calls are TRBV27 and TRBJ2-2, with D uncertain. V dropped 6 bases and J dropped 0 bases, with 23 bases sitting between them. Germline V lookup: CDR1 MNHEY, CDR2 SMNVEV (reference sequence). The CDR3 loop spans 19 amino acids. The CDR3, as DNA: TGTGCCAGCAGCTATTTAGTTTCCGGCAGGTCTTCGAACACCGGGGAGCTGTTTTTT. It codes for CASSYLVSGRSSNTGELFF.